The T cell receptor beta chain under discussion was sequenced for a study of T cell repertoires in ileal Crohn's disease. Across the whole study: Median disease duration was nearly eight years; less than 45% smoked at surgery. General study findings and limits: Endoscopic recurrence occurred in every patient whose clonality exceeded 26.8%. Compared with CD4 T cells, sorted CD8 cells carried more expanded clones.

Repertoires were generated with immunoSEQ multiplex PCR, while TCRdb's copy carries only in-frame clones and drops some. The sample carries almost 15,000 clones, roughly 79% recorded once. Specified time point: neoterminal ileum biopsy at postoperative endoscopy, about 6 months after surgery. Included were adult ileal or ileocolonic Crohn's patients indicated for ileocolonic resection. A remark on this clone: Its antigen is as yet unknown.

Sequenced: ileal tissue. The sequence was collected from an adult with Crohn's disease.

The CDR3 DNA reads TGCAGCGTTGATATACTAGCGGGAAGGGATGAGCAGTTCTTC. Its protein product is CSVDILAGRDEQFF. The V gene is TRBV29-1, the J gene TRBJ2-1; 10 nucleotides agree with TRBD2. J was trimmed by 8 bases and V by 3 bases; bases with no gene match: 7. Germline V gene sequence: CDR1 SQVTM, CDR2 ANQGSEA. This CDR3 is built from 14 residues.